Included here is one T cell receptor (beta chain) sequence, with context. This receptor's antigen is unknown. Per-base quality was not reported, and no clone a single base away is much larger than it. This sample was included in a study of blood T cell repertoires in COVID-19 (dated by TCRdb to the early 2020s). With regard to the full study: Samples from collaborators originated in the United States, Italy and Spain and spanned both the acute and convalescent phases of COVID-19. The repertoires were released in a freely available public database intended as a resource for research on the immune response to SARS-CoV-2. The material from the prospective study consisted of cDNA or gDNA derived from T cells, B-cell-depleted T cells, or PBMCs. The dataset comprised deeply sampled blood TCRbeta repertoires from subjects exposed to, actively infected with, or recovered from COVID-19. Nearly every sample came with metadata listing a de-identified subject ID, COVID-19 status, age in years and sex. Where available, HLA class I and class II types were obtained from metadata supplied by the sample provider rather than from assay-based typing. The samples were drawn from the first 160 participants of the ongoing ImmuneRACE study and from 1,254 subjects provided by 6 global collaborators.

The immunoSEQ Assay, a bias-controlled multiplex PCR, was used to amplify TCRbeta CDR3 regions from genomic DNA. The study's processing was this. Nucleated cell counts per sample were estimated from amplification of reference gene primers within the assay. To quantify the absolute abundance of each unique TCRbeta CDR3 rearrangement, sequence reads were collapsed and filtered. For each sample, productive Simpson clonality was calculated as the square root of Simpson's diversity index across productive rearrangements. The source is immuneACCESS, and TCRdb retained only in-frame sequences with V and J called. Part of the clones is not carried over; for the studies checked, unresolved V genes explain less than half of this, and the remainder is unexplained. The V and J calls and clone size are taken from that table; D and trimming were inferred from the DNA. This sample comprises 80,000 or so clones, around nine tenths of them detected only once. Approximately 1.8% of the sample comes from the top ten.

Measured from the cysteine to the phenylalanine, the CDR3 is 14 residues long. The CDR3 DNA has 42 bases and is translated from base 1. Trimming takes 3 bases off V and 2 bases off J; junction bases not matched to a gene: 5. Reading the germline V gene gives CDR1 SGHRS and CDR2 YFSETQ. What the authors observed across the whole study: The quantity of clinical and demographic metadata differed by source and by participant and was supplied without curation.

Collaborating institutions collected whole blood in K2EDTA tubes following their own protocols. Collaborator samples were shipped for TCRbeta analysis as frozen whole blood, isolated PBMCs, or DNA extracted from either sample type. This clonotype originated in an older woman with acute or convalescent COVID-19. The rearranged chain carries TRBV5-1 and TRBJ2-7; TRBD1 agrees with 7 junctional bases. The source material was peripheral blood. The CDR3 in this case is CASSWTGGTYEQYF. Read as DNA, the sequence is TGCGCCAGCAGCTGGACAGGAGGTACCTACGAGCAGTACTTC.